The rows below give T cell receptor beta chains drawn from one sample of a study of long-term antiretroviral therapy in people with HIV. The data were produced by immunoSEQ multiplex PCR, yet TCRdb's version contains in-frame clones alone and is incomplete. The data contain 20,000 to 30,000 clones, 84% of them singletons. The sequenced sample was unsorted PBMCs, obtained 3 years after starting antiretroviral therapy. Receptors were obtained from a man aged 50-60 years with HIV. Both conserved end residues are part of each CDR3. Each record gives: J gene, clone size, CDR3 length, V gene, D gene, CDR3 protein, CDR3 DNA. D genes are given only for firm matches. A row's size may be missing; if present it is once, few, many or a size class.

TRBJ2-3 | . | 16 | TRBV10-1 | . | CASSEGGQIWGDTQYF | TGCGCCAGCAGTGAAGGTGGACAAATCTGGGGGGATACGCAGTATTTT
TRBJ1-2 | . | 16 | TRBV25-1 | . | CASSELVSWGNYGYTF | TGTGCCAGCAGTGAATTGGTCAGTTGGGGCAACTATGGCTACACCTTC
TRBJ1-1 | . | 13 | TRBV30 | . | CAWSLGDPFWAFF | TGTGCCTGGAGTCTGGGAGATCCTTTTTGGGCTTTCTTT
TRBJ2-1 | . | 14 | TRBV12-5 | . | CASGPDDSYNEQFF | TGTGCTAGTGGCCCCGATGACTCCTACAATGAGCAGTTCTTC
TRBJ1-3 | . | 16 | TRBV6-6 | TRBD1 | CASTSVDRGSGNTIYF | TGTGCCAGCACTTCCGTGGACAGGGGCTCTGGAAACACCATATATTTT
TRBJ1-4 | . | 14 | TRBV5-4 | TRBD1 | CASSLTGGEEKLFF | TGTGCCAGCAGCTTGACAGGGGGTGAAGAAAAACTGTTTTTT
TRBJ2-7 | . | 13 | TRBV7-9 | . | CASSFGQTYEQYF | TGTGCCAGCAGCTTTGGACAAACCTACGAGCAGTACTTC
TRBJ2-7 | . | 13 | TRBV12-5 | . | CASGSGVKYEQYF | TGTGCTAGTGGGTCCGGGGTAAAATACGAGCAGTACTTC
TRBJ2-5 | . | 13 | TRBV13 | . | CASSLYPEQAQYF | TGTGCCAGCAGCCTCTACCCAGAACAGGCCCAGTACTTC
TRBJ1-4 | . | 11 | TRBV20-1 | . | CSASDNEKLFF | TGCAGTGCTAGCGATAATGAAAAACTGTTTTTT
TRBJ1-5 | . | 15 | TRBV6-6 | . | CASRRLGQGDQPQHF | TGTGCCAGCAGACGTCTGGGGCAGGGAGATCAGCCCCAGCATTTT
TRBJ1-2 | . | 13 | TRBV18 | . | CASSPPLNYGYTF | TGTGCCAGCTCACCACCGCTAAACTATGGCTACACCTTC
TRBJ2-5 | . | 14 | TRBV7-9 | . | CASSLVGLQETQYF | TGTGCCAGCAGCTTAGTCGGACTACAAGAGACCCAGTACTTC
TRBJ2-7 | once | 17 | TRBV5-1 | TRBD2 | CASSWAGGREASYEQYF | TGCGCCAGCAGCTGGGCCGGGGGGCGGGAGGCTTCCTACGAGCAGTACTTC
TRBJ1-2 | . | 16 | TRBV14 | TRBD1 | CASSLSDRGVRSGYTF | TGTGCCAGCAGCCTCTCGGACAGGGGGGTTAGGAGCGGCTACACCTTC
TRBJ1-5 | . | 13 | TRBV27 | . | CASSLGSHQPQHF | TGTGCCAGCAGTTTAGGATCCCATCAGCCCCAGCATTTT
TRBJ2-6 | . | 15 | TRBV7-9 | . | CASSFRDIGANVLTF | TGTGCCAGCAGCTTTCGGGACATTGGGGCCAACGTCCTGACTTTC
TRBJ1-4 | few | 15 | TRBV4-1 | . | CASSQEARYHGKLFF | TGCGCCAGCAGCCAAGAAGCCAGGTACCACGGAAAACTGTTTTTT
TRBJ1-5 | few | 17 | TRBV6-1 | . | CASSEGMAASPIQPQHF | TGTGCCAGCAGTGAGGGAATGGCAGCGAGTCCCATTCAGCCCCAGCATTTT
TRBJ1-1 | once | 14 | TRBV5-6 | . | CASRGVGGNTEAFF | TGTGCCAGCAGGGGGGTTGGGGGGAACACTGAAGCTTTCTTT
TRBJ2-3 | . | 14 | TRBV5-5 | . | CASRLRGIADTQYF | TGTGCCAGCAGACTAAGGGGGATCGCAGATACGCAGTATTTT
TRBJ2-4 | . | 16 | TRBV5-1 | . | CASSFHPDYSKNIQYF | TGCGCCAGCAGCTTCCACCCCGATTATTCCAAAAACATTCAGTACTTC
TRBJ1-5 | . | 16 | TRBV11-2 | TRBD1 | CASSLAAGGGNQPQHF | TGTGCCAGCAGCCTGGCGGCAGGGGGCGGAAATCAGCCCCAGCATTTT
TRBJ2-7 | . | 15 | TRBV30 | TRBD1 | CAWSVPGQGPYEQYF | TGTGCCTGGAGTGTCCCGGGACAGGGCCCCTACGAGCAGTACTTC
TRBJ2-7 | once | 13 | TRBV11-2 | . | CASSTTGSYEQYF | TGTGCCAGCAGCACCACAGGGTCCTACGAGCAGTACTTC
TRBJ1-2 | . | 13 | TRBV4-1 | TRBD1 | CASRRQGNYGYTF | TGCGCCAGCCGGCGACAGGGAAACTATGGCTACACCTTC
TRBJ2-3 | . | 14 | TRBV5-4 | . | CASRDSLSTDTQYF | TGTGCCAGCAGGGACAGCTTGAGCACAGATACGCAGTATTTT
TRBJ1-3 | . | 15 | TRBV9 | . | CASSFSWGAGNTIYF | TGTGCCAGCAGCTTCTCTTGGGGCGCGGGAAACACCATATATTTT
TRBJ2-2 | once | 15 | TRBV14 | . | CASSQLGRLTGELFF | TGTGCCAGCAGCCAATTAGGGCGTCTCACCGGGGAGCTGTTTTTT
TRBJ2-1 | . | 16 | TRBV7-6 | TRBD2 | CASSPFSGRAGFEQFF | TGTGCCAGCAGCCCATTTAGCGGGAGGGCCGGGTTTGAGCAGTTCTTC
TRBJ1-1 | . | 13 | TRBV5-6 | . | CASSPWENTEAFF | TGTGCCAGCAGTCCCTGGGAGAACACTGAAGCTTTCTTT
TRBJ1-5 | . | 15 | TRBV10-2 | . | CASSESGLGNQPQHF | TGCGCCAGCAGTGAGTCGGGGTTGGGAAATCAGCCCCAGCATTTT
TRBJ2-4 | once | 16 | TRBV4-1 | . | CASAPPGHLAKNIQYF | TGCGCCAGCGCTCCCCCAGGACACCTAGCCAAAAACATTCAGTACTTC
TRBJ2-2 | . | 12 | TRBV10-1 | . | CASSEGAGELFF | TGCGCCAGCAGTGAGGGGGCCGGGGAGCTGTTTTTT
TRBJ1-4 | . | 16 | TRBV5-4 | TRBD1 | CASSLGPGQLNEKLFF | TGTGCCAGCAGCTTGGGCCCGGGACAGCTTAATGAAAAACTGTTTTTT
TRBJ2-2 | . | 14 | TRBV2 | . | CASSRDHNTGELFF | TGTGCCAGCAGTCGGGACCACAACACCGGGGAGCTGTTTTTT
TRBJ1-1 | . | 12 | TRBV2 | . | CASSRDNTEAFF | TGTGCCAGCAGTAGGGACAACACTGAAGCTTTCTTT
TRBJ1-3 | . | 17 | TRBV2 | . | CASNLDRSGDSGNTIYF | TGTGCCAGCAACTTGGACCGATCGGGGGACTCTGGAAACACCATATATTTT
TRBJ2-3 | . | 11 | TRBV7-9 | . | CASSLRDTQYF | TGTGCCAGCAGCTTAAGGGATACGCAGTATTTT
TRBJ1-6 | . | 14 | TRBV27 | . | CASSLPGFGSPLHF | TGTGCCAGCAGTTTACCGGGCTTCGGGTCACCCCTCCACTTT
TRBJ2-3 | . | 15 | TRBV15 | . | CATSRDRDSTDTQYF | TGTGCCACCAGCAGAGACAGGGATAGCACAGATACGCAGTATTTT
TRBJ2-1 | once | 15 | TRBV5-1 | . | CASSLGLAYTDEQFF | TGCGCCAGCAGCTTGGGGCTAGCGTATACCGATGAGCAGTTCTTC
TRBJ1-2 | . | 13 | TRBV5-8 | . | CASSWNENYGYTF | TGTGCCAGCAGCTGGAACGAGAACTATGGCTACACCTTC
TRBJ2-5 | . | 13 | TRBV7-6 | . | CASSRDRQETQYF | TGTGCCAGCAGCCGGGACCGCCAAGAGACCCAGTACTTC
TRBJ2-2 | . | 15 | TRBV19 | TRBD1 | CASSKTGGRGGELFF | TGTGCCAGTAGTAAGACAGGGGGCCGTGGCGGGGAGCTGTTTTTT
TRBJ2-7 | . | 14 | TRBV4-3 | TRBD1 | CASSPGTGAYEQYF | TGCGCCAGCAGCCCCGGGACAGGAGCTTACGAGCAGTACTTC
TRBJ1-2 | . | 16 | TRBV9 | TRBD1 | CASSPRIGRGDYGYTF | TGTGCCAGCAGCCCCCGGATCGGCAGGGGGGACTATGGCTACACCTTC
TRBJ2-5 | once | 17 | TRBV5-1 | . | CASSLASAGRGQETQYF | TGCGCCAGCAGCTTGGCCTCGGCGGGCCGAGGGCAAGAGACCCAGTACTTC
TRBJ2-3 | . | 17 | TRBV27 | . | CASSFLPGLDITDTQYF | TGTGCCAGCAGTTTCCTCCCGGGACTGGATATCACAGATACGCAGTATTTT
TRBJ2-1 | . | 16 | TRBV7-9 | . | CASSSLGGHSYNEQFF | TGTGCCAGCAGCTCCCTCGGGGGGCATTCCTACAATGAGCAGTTCTTC
TRBJ2-2 | . | 16 | TRBV19 | . | CASSISGSDYTGELFF | TGTGCCAGTAGTATCTCCGGGAGTGACTACACCGGGGAGCTGTTTTTT
TRBJ1-1 | . | 15 | TRBV7-9 | . | CASSLESAVGTEAFF | TGTGCCAGCAGCTTAGAGTCTGCAGTCGGGACTGAAGCTTTCTTT
TRBJ2-2 | . | 15 | TRBV6-5 | TRBD1 | CASSPGTGIVGELFF | TGTGCCAGCAGTCCCGGGACAGGGATAGTCGGGGAGCTGTTTTTT
TRBJ2-7 | . | 15 | TRBV12-5 | TRBD1 | CASGTGQGWAYEQYF | TGTGCTAGTGGTACCGGACAGGGGTGGGCCTACGAGCAGTACTTC
TRBJ2-7 | . | 13 | TRBV28 | . | CASSPGSLYEQYF | TGTGCCAGCAGCCCAGGGAGCTTATACGAGCAGTACTTC
TRBJ1-1 | once | 13 | TRBV6-5 | . | CASSRGLGGDAFF | TGTGCCAGCAGTCGGGGACTCGGAGGGGATGCTTTCTTT
TRBJ2-1 | . | 14 | TRBV27 | . | CASSLGVMSNEQFF | TGTGCCAGCAGTCTGGGGGTGATGTCCAATGAGCAGTTCTTC
TRBJ1-5 | . | 17 | TRBV4-1 | . | CASSQIPSYSSNQPQHF | TGCGCCAGCAGTCAAATACCCTCGTACAGCAGCAATCAGCCCCAGCATTTT
TRBJ2-2 | . | 14 | TRBV7-9 | . | CASSLGFNTGELFF | TGTGCCAGCAGCTTAGGGTTTAACACCGGGGAGCTGTTTTTT